The source of this T cell receptor (beta chain) is a study of CD8 T cells in ankylosing spondylitis (dated by TCRdb to about 2017). General notes on the study: The study set out to find disease-linked TCR variants by profiling T cell receptor beta repertoires in ankylosing spondylitis patients and healthy donors. In total, the full study cohort was made up of some 110 healthy donors and some 26 ankylosing spondylitis patients. Samples of peripheral blood were taken, and for ankylosing spondylitis patients, synovial fluid was collected as well.

This clonotype was seen ten or more times. Its cognate antigen has yet to be identified. One base away there is no much larger clone; base qualities are not given. This sample was sequenced with an Illumina HiSeq 2500. TCR beta libraries were prepared by quantitative 5'-RACE with molecular barcodes. The authors processed their data as follows. To identify disease-linked TCR variants, a new computational method was used, one built on a probabilistic model of VDJ rearrangement. The public reads were reprocessed in TCRdb via fastp at Q25 and MiXCR, keeping in-frame beta chains. When rows share a CDR3 protein, they turn into one entry using the most common DNA and genes. The V and J calls follow TCRdb's processing rather than the paper's. Counted in this sample were more than 95,000 distinct CDR3 sequences; about 8.6% of them appeared once. Of the sample, nearly 10% falls within the top ten clones. Overall study results and their limits: Some of the motif variants had been reported before in the synovial fluid and blood of reactive arthritis patients, a finding that suggests common disease-initiation mechanisms. A TCR beta motif of about eight highly homologous amino acid variants appeared characteristic of blood from ankylosing spondylitis patients. According to the report, matched synovial fluid samples from ankylosing spondylitis patients were significantly enriched for the disease-linked clones. The disease-linked clones showed a CD8+ phenotype and occurred at relatively low frequencies in peripheral blood.

The CDR3 spans 17 residues, from the cysteine through the phenylalanine. This entry keeps only the CDR3 DNA: 51 bases, framed from base 1. V is trimmed back by 4 bases and J by 2 bases, and the junction contains 9 bases that no gene match accounts for. CDR1 SEHNR and CDR2 FQNEAQ were looked up in the germline V gene (reference sequence). This TCR derives from a male donor with ankylosing spondylitis or in good health (not recorded which). The sample comprised blood, either unsorted or a sorted T cell fraction (not recorded which). The rearrangement combines TRBV7-9 with TRBJ2-3, and TRBD1 matches 10 of the central bases. The CDR3 region: CASSSPRDRGITDTQYF. The nucleotide sequence is TGTGCCAGCAGCTCCCCCCGGGACAGGGGAATCACAGATACGCAGTATTTT.